A single sample gave rise to the 24 T cell receptor beta chains below, sequenced in a study of patients and donors after allogeneic stem cell transplantation. TCRdb redid the calling of the RT-PCR reads with MiXCR, one entry per CDR3 protein. The table lists more than 850,000 distinct CDR3 sequences, roughly 17% of them singletons. Input material: blood, either unsorted or a sorted T cell fraction (not recorded which). Source of these receptors: a human donor who was either an allogeneic HSCT recipient or a stem cell or donor lymphocyte infusion donor (not recorded which). It is not recorded whose cells these are; they may come from a transplant donor.

V and J are TRBV7-8 and TRBJ2-3; TRBD2 matches 16 bases. V dropped 5 bases and J dropped 8; count of bases not matched to a gene: 13. This CDR3 region has 18 residues. The V gene's germline CDR1 is SGHVS and CDR2 FQNEAQ. CDR3 region: CASSNPGLAGGGRGTQYF. The CDR3 nucleotides are TGTGCCAGCAGCAACCCGGGACTAGCGGGGGGGGGTAGAGGTACGCAGTATTTT.

The chain uses TRBV5-4 and TRBJ1-2; the match to TRBD1 covers 9 bases. Germline loops: CDR1 SGHNT, CDR2 YYREEE (reference sequence). The CDR3 is made up of 14 amino acids. V lost 4 bases to trimming and J lost 6 bases; unmatched junction nucleotides: 7. In DNA, the CDR3 is TGTGCCAGCAGCCATGACAGGGGGTACGATGGCTACACCTTC. Translating it yields CASSHDRGYDGYTF.

The chain employs TRBV6-2 or TRBV6-3 and TRBJ1-1, with no clear D. V was clipped by 0 bases and J by 6 bases, with 11 bases between them. CDR1 is MNHEY and CDR2 is SVGEGT in the germline V gene. This CDR3 has 14 residues. The CDR3 is CASSYSLSIAEAFF. CDR3 DNA sequence: TGTGCCAGCAGTTACTCCTTATCTATTGCTGAAGCTTTCTTT.

In this sample, this clonotype turned up many times. CDR3 sequence reads: CAISAGQGYEQYF. CDR3 DNA: TGTGCCATCAGTGCGGGACAGGGGTACGAGCAGTACTTC. The genes are TRBV10-3 and TRBJ2-7; 10 positions match TRBD1. The CDR3 extends over 13 amino acids. Trimming at V came to 4 bases and at J to 4 bases, leaving 1 base not matched to a gene. Germline values: CDR1 ENHRY, CDR2 SYGVKD.

There are a few counts of this clonotype. The CDR3 coding sequence is TGTGCCAGCTGGGGCGGCTACAATGAGCAGTTCTTC. Protein sequence: CASWGGYNEQFF. The chain carries TRBV9 and TRBJ2-1; D is perhaps TRBD1 (5 bases). CDR1 is SGDLS, CDR2 YYNGEE, per germline. V shed 7 bases and J shed 3 bases, with 8 bases lying between them. This CDR3 region has 12 residues.

Ten or more counts support this clonotype. The V call is TRBV12-3 or TRBV12-4, the J call TRBJ1-2; the D gene is possibly TRBD1 (5 bases). Trimming took 3 bases from V and 4 from J, leaving 15 bases between them. The CDR3 extends over 15 amino acids. CDR3 coding DNA: TGTGCCAGCAGTTTTTTGGGCAGGGAGGGCTATGGCTACACCTTC. Protein product: CASSFLGREGYGYTF.

This clonotype was detected a few times. The gene calls are TRBV15 and TRBJ2-7; D possibly matches TRBD1 or TRBD2 (5 bases each). The germline CDR1 and CDR2 sequences are LNHNV and YYDKDF (reference sequence). CDR3 length: 13 residues. The ends were cut back, 4 bases at V and 2 bases at J, with 9 bases in the middle. The CDR3 protein is CATSTGTTYEQYF. CDR3 sequence (DNA): TGTGCCACCAGCACGGGGACCACCTACGAGCAGTACTTC.

CDR3 in amino acids: CASSSFPEKLFF. The CDR3 bases are TGTGCCAGCAGTTCCTTTCCCGAAAAACTGTTTTTT. This rearrangement joins TRBV27 to TRBJ1-4, with unresolved D. The CDR3 contains 12 residues. Looked up from germline, CDR1 is MNHEY and CDR2 is SMNVEV (reference sequence). V lost 4 bases to trimming and J lost 8 bases, with 8 bases between them.

This clonotype was counted a few times. The V gene is TRBV2, the J gene TRBJ1-5, with D unresolved. The V gene's germline CDR1 is SNHLY and CDR2 FYNNEI. V was trimmed by 8 bases and J by 7 bases, leaving 15 bases between them. The CDR3 has 13 amino acids. The DNA of the CDR3 is TGTGCCAGCGGGGTGTCCTTCACCCAGCCCCAGCATTTT. It codes for CASGVSFTQPQHF.

J is TRBJ2-7 and V is TRBV7-2; D unresolved. The V gene lost 0 bases and the J gene lost 4 bases, with 7 bases spanning the gap. This CDR3 is 13 amino acids long. The germline CDR1 and CDR2 sequences are SGHTA and FQGNSA. CDR3 protein: CASSLAMRYEQYF. The CDR3 DNA sequence: TGTGCCAGCAGCTTAGCGATGAGGTACGAGCAGTACTTC.

The chain couples TRBV20-1 to TRBJ2-7; perhaps D is TRBD1 or TRBD2 (5 bases each). This CDR3 comprises 14 residues. Germline V gene sequence: CDR1 DFQATT, CDR2 SNEGSKA (reference sequence). Trimming removed 6 bases from V and 1 base from J, with 16 bases in between. This CDR3 reads CSAPGSGPSYEQYF. The DNA for the CDR3 is TGCAGTGCCCCAGGGTCGGGACCATCCTACGAGCAGTACTTC.

This chain uses TRBV7-2 with TRBJ1-2, with TRBD1 as a possible D gene (6 bases). This CDR3 comprises 17 residues. Germline V lookup: CDR1 SGHTA, CDR2 FQGNSA. Trimming stripped 5 bases from V and 5 bases from J, with 24 bases between. This CDR3 is CASSPTGLGRGLYGYTF. CDR3 bases: TGTGCCAGCAGCCCGACAGGTTTGGGACGGGGACTATATGGCTACACCTTC. Full variable domain (missing parts from reference TRBV7-2 and TRBJ1-2): GAGVSQSPSNKVTEKGKDVELRCDPISGHTALYWYRQSLGQGLEFLIYFQGNSAPDKSGLPSDRFSAERTGGSVSTLTIQRTQQEDSAVYLCASSPTGLGRGLYGYTFGSGTRLTVV.

Only a few counts were recorded for this clonotype. The genes are TRBV20-1 and TRBJ2-1, with D unclear. The ends were cut back, 7 bases at V and 2 bases at J, with 12 bases in the middle. Germline CDR1 DFQATT, CDR2 SNEGSKA (reference sequence). The CDR3 extends over 13 amino acids. Written as DNA, the CDR3 is TGCAGTGTGATACGAGATACCTACAATGAGCAGTTCTTC. This encodes CSVIRDTYNEQFF.

At least ten counts were recorded for this clonotype. This rearrangement joins TRBV29-1 to TRBJ2-2; D gene unclear. Trimming cost V 3 bases and J 0 bases, with 8 bases left between them. The CDR3 length is 14 residues. Germline CDR1 is SQVTM and CDR2 is ANQGSEA. CDR3 residues: CSVESLANTGELFF. The CDR3 DNA is TGCAGCGTTGAGTCTCTAGCGAACACCGGGGAGCTGTTTTTT.

This clonotype was detected only a few times. The CDR3 DNA is TGTGCCAGCTCACCACGGAACAGTCCGGACTATGGCTACACCTTC. It yields the protein CASSPRNSPDYGYTF. The gene calls are TRBV18 and TRBJ1-2; D not resolved. Germline-derived CDR1 and CDR2 are KGHSH and LQKENI. The CDR3 sequence is 15 residues long. The germline V and J ends were trimmed by 1 base and 3 bases, with 12 bases remaining between them.

The chain has TRBV20-1 and TRBJ1-1, with 7 nucleotides matching TRBD1. V lost 3 bases and J lost 3; bases outside the gene matches: 7. Germline V gives CDR1 DFQATT, CDR2 SNEGSKA (reference sequence). This CDR3 is 14 amino acids long. The CDR3 region is CSARKGDRDTEAFF. The CDR3 DNA sequence: TGCAGTGCTAGGAAGGGGGACAGAGACACTGAAGCTTTCTTT.

This clonotype was detected only a few times. The genes are TRBV7-9 and TRBJ2-7; 7 bases align to TRBD1. The CDR3 consists of 14 residues. Germline-derived CDR1 and CDR2 are SEHNR and FQNEAQ (reference sequence). V lost 4 bases, J lost 2 bases, and 5 bases stayed unmatched. CDR3 protein: CASSSQGTPYEQYF. CDR3 nucleotides: TGTGCCAGCAGCTCACAGGGGACCCCCTACGAGCAGTACTTC. Complete variable domain (other parts from reference TRBV7-9 and TRBJ2-7): DTGVSQNPRHKITKRGQNVTFRCDPISEHNRLYWYRQTLGQGPEFLTYFQNEAQLEKSRLLSDRFSAERPKGSFSTLEIQRTEQGDSAMYLCASSSQGTPYEQYFGPGTRLTVT.

In this sample, this clonotype turned up a few times. J is TRBJ1-2 and V is TRBV15; weak D call: TRBD1 (6 bases). This CDR3 comprises 15 residues. Germline CDR1 is LNHNV and CDR2 is YYDKDF (reference sequence). V shed 8 bases and J shed 0 bases, with 16 bases lying between them. The DNA for the CDR3 is TGTGCCACCTTTCACCCAGGGGCGTCTAACTATGGCTACACCTTC. Its protein product is CATFHPGASNYGYTF.

This clonotype was observed at least ten times. The genes are TRBV7-6 and TRBJ2-5; the D gene is possibly TRBD2 (7 bases). This CDR3 contains 13 residues. Per the germline V gene, CDR1 is SGHVS and CDR2 is FNYEAQ. The germline V and J ends were trimmed by 3 bases and 4 bases, with 9 bases remaining between them. The CDR3 nucleotides read TGTGCCAGCAGCTTTAGGGGGGGAGAGACCCAGTACTTC. Translating gives CASSFRGGETQYF. Supplemented by reference TRBV7-6 and TRBJ2-5, the full variable domain reads GAGVSQSPRYKVTKRGQDVALRCDPISGHVSLYWYRQALGQGPEFLTYFNYEAQQDKSGLPNDRFSAERPEGSISTLTIQRTEQRDSAMYRCASSFRGGETQYFGPGTRLLVL.

The chain joins TRBV4-3 to TRBJ2-3, with 7 bases matching TRBD1. The CDR3 covers 17 residues. Unmatched junction bases numbered 11, after V lost 4 bases and J lost 1 base. Per germline, CDR1 LGHNA and CDR2 YSLEER. The CDR3 nucleotides are TGCGCCAGCAGCCGACATATCGGGACAGCCCGCACAGATACGCAGTATTTT. Translated: CASSRHIGTARTDTQYF.

This clonotype showed up many times. The J gene is TRBJ2-3, the V gene TRBV5-1; 8 bases are a match to TRBD2. Germline CDR1 and CDR2: SGHRS and YFSETQ. V shed 4 bases and J 5 bases; nucleotides not matched to a gene: 12. CDR3 size: 16 residues. CDR3 bases: TGCGCCAGCAGCCTGGGTTTAGCGGGGACCGTAGATACGCAGTATTTT. Its protein product is CASSLGLAGTVDTQYF.

The chain employs TRBV15 and TRBJ2-5; 8 bases line up with TRBD2. V trimming: 5 bases; J trimming: 6 bases; junction bases outside the gene matches: 11. The CDR3 has 15 residues. Germline CDR1 and CDR2: LNHNV and YYDKDF (reference sequence). Here the CDR3 reads CATSSFQRGYKTQYF. Written as DNA, the CDR3 is TGTGCCACCAGCTCTTTTCAGCGGGGGTATAAGACCCAGTACTTC.

The sample holds a few counts of this clonotype. The rearrangement joins TRBV9 to TRBJ2-6; 9 nucleotides match TRBD1. V gave up 4 bases and J gave up 1 base; unmatched junction bases: 6. This CDR3 comprises 17 residues. CDR1 SGDLS and CDR2 YYNGEE come from the germline V gene. The CDR3 DNA sequence: TGTGCCAGCAGCCCCGGGACAGGGTTTTCTGGGGCCAACGTCCTGACTTTC. It translates to CASSPGTGFSGANVLTF. Complete variable domain (other parts from reference TRBV9 and TRBJ2-6): DSGVTQTPKHLITATGQRVTLRCSPRSGDLSVYWYQQSLDQGLQFLIQYYNGEERAKGNILERFSAQQFPDLHSELNLSSLELGDSALYFCASSPGTGFSGANVLTFGAGSRLTVL.

This clonotype was seen a few times. This chain links TRBV12-3 or TRBV12-4 with TRBJ2-7, with D maybe TRBD2 (6 bases). V shed 7 bases and J shed 0 bases, with 10 bases lying between them. This CDR3 has 13 amino acids. Here the CDR3 reads CASTHSGSYEQYF. Here the CDR3 DNA reads TGTGCCAGCACCCATAGCGGCTCCTACGAGCAGTACTTC.